A single sample is the source of the 20 T cell receptor beta chains below, sequenced in a study of T cell responses to AZD1222 COVID-19 vaccine. Assay used: immunoSEQ multiplex PCR; TCRdb lists only in-frame clones, some missing. The sample has 85,000 to 90,000 clones; roughly 89% are singletons. This specimen was peripheral blood, taken on day 0 of AZD1222 vaccination. These receptors all come from an adult in good health.

The chain employs TRBV6-6 and TRBJ1-4; D might be TRBD1 (5 bases). V lost 0 bases to trimming and J lost 1 base, with 6 bases between them. CDR3 length: 15 residues. Germline-derived CDR1 and CDR2 are MNHNY and SVGAGI (reference sequence). CDR3 coding DNA: TGTGCCAGCAGTTACTCGCAGGGAACTAATGAAAAACTGTTTTTT. Translating it yields CASSYSQGTNEKLFF.

This chain connects TRBV2 to TRBJ1-1; 10 bases match TRBD1. This CDR3 has 16 residues. J gave up 4 bases and V 2 bases, and 7 bases lay outside the gene matches. The germline V gene has CDR1 SNHLY and CDR2 FYNNEI. The DNA of the CDR3 is TGTGCCAGCAGTGAATTATTGGGACAGGGGAGCACTGAAGCTTTCTTT. Translated: CASSELLGQGSTEAFF.

The rearrangement links TRBV6-2 or TRBV6-3 to TRBJ2-7; TRBD1 aligns across 7 bases. After removal of 6 bases from V and 4 bases from J, the junction contained 12 bases not matched to a gene. Looked up from germline, CDR1 is MNHEY and CDR2 is SVGEGT. This CDR3 contains 15 residues. The CDR3 sequence is CASSQGKGARYEQYF. CDR3 DNA sequence: TGTGCCAGCAGCCAAGGAAAGGGGGCGCGGTACGAGCAGTACTTC.

The chain has TRBV6-4 and TRBJ2-2; tentatively, D is TRBD1 (5 bases). V was pared by 6 bases and J by 6 bases, with 14 bases between. CDR3 size: 14 residues. Germline lookup yields CDR1 MRHNA and CDR2 SNTAGT. CDR3 DNA: TGTGCCAGCAGGGACAATAGCTTCGCCGGGGAGCTGTTTTTT. Its protein is CASRDNSFAGELFF.

The V and J genes are TRBV7-9 and TRBJ2-7; the match to TRBD2 covers 9 bases. This CDR3 contains 13 residues. The V gene's germline CDR1 is SEHNR and CDR2 FQNEAQ (reference sequence). The V segment lost 6 bases and the J segment 8 bases; nucleotides outside the gene matches: 8. The CDR3 loop is CASRATSGLQQYF. DNA for the CDR3: TGTGCCAGCAGGGCGACTAGCGGTCTCCAGCAGTACTTC.

This sequence joins TRBV30 and TRBJ2-5; D uncertain. V was clipped by 2 bases and J by 5 bases, with 9 bases between them. This CDR3 is built from 12 residues. Germline assignment: CDR1 GTSNPN and CDR2 SVGIG (reference sequence). This CDR3 reads CAWSPGTETQYF. The CDR3 DNA follows: TGTGCCTGGAGTCCAGGTACGGAGACCCAGTACTTC.

This rearrangement joins TRBV20-1 to TRBJ2-7, with a weak D call TRBD1 (6 bases). Germline V gives CDR1 DFQATT, CDR2 SNEGSKA (reference sequence). V was clipped by 3 bases and J by 5 bases, with 11 bases between them. The CDR3 runs to 12 residues. The CDR3 protein is CSASDGGDEQYF. CDR3 bases: TGCAGTGCTAGTGATGGGGGCGACGAGCAGTACTTC.

In DNA form, the CDR3 reads TGTGCCAGCAGCCCCTCTGTCACGAACACCGGGGAGCTGTTTTTT. It codes for CASSPSVTNTGELFF. The chain links TRBV7-2 to TRBJ2-2, with D hard to call. The CDR3 loop spans 15 amino acids. CDR1 SGHTA and CDR2 FQGNSA come from the germline V gene. Trimming pared 5 bases from V and 0 bases from J, leaving 10 bases between.

The chain has TRBV19 and TRBJ2-3, with 14 bases aligning to TRBD2. The V and J ends lost 8 bases and 8 bases, in that order; junction bases with no gene match: 6. CDR1 and CDR2 (germline): LNHDA, SQIVND (reference sequence). The CDR3 spans 14 residues. This CDR3 reads CASQTSGRASTQYF. The CDR3 coding sequence is TGTGCCAGTCAGACTAGCGGGAGGGCCTCTACGCAGTATTTT.

This chain connects TRBV5-1 to TRBJ2-3; 8 bases fit TRBD2. Germline V gene lookup returns CDR1 SGHRS and CDR2 YFSETQ. This CDR3 has 13 amino acids. V gave up 5 bases and J gave up 1 base; unmatched junction bases: 0. The CDR3 nucleotides are TGCGCCAGCAGGCGGGGGGGCACAGATACGCAGTATTTT. Its protein product is CASRRGGTDTQYF.

This chain links TRBV11-3 with TRBJ1-3; D is ambiguous. This CDR3 comprises 15 residues. Trimming pared 5 bases from V and 1 base from J, leaving 12 bases between. Germline CDR1 is SGHNT and CDR2 is YENEEA. This CDR3 is CASSPGGSSGNTIYF. The CDR3 bases are TGTGCCAGCAGCCCAGGAGGCTCGTCTGGAAACACCATATATTTT.

V is TRBV6-2 or TRBV6-3 and J is TRBJ2-1, with TRBD1 identical over 9 bases. CDR3 size: 21 residues. The V segment lost 2 bases and the J segment 8 bases; nucleotides outside the gene matches: 25. Germline V gene lookup returns CDR1 MNHEY and CDR2 SVGEGT. In nucleotides, the CDR3 is TGTGCCAGCAGTTACCCTAATCCCGGGACAGGGAAGTGGTTTCCCGGCTATGAGCAGTTCTTC. As protein: CASSYPNPGTGKWFPGYEQFF.

This chain uses TRBV4-3 with TRBJ1-2, with D possibly matching TRBD1 (6 bases). The germline V gene has CDR1 LGHNA and CDR2 YSLEER. There are 15 residues in the CDR3. The germline V and J ends were trimmed by 1 base and 0 bases, with 9 bases remaining between them. The CDR3, as DNA: TGCGCCAGCAGCCAAGCCACAGGGACTAACTATGGCTACACCTTC. Its translation: CASSQATGTNYGYTF.

The genes are TRBV6-1 and TRBJ2-1, with 7 bases matching TRBD2. Trimming at V came to 3 bases and at J to 10 bases, leaving 9 bases not matched to a gene. This CDR3 spans 14 amino acids. In germline, CDR1 is MNHNS, CDR2 SASEGT. DNA of the CDR3: TGTGCCAGCAGTGAGCCGGGGCTTAGCGGGGAGCAGTTCTTC. Its protein product is CASSEPGLSGEQFF.

In its sample, this clone was seen once. V and J are TRBV28 and TRBJ2-3; no clear D gene. The CDR3 sequence is 13 residues long. Deletions cut 5 bases from V and 4 bases from J, with 10 bases between. The germline V gene has CDR1 MDHEN and CDR2 SYDVKM. Here the CDR3 reads CASSPGVPDTQYF. CDR3 nucleotide sequence: TGTGCCAGCAGTCCCGGAGTTCCAGATACGCAGTATTTT. The full variable domain, rest sourced from reference TRBV28 and TRBJ2-3, is DVKVTQSSRYLVKRTGEKVFLECVQDMDHENMFWYRQDPGLGLRLIYFSYDVKMKEKGDIPEGYSVSREKKERFSLILESASTNQTSMYLCASSPGVPDTQYFGPGTRLTVL.

The V gene is TRBV27, the J gene TRBJ2-1, with TRBD1 as a possible D gene (6 bases). Trimming removed 7 bases from V and 7 bases from J, with 20 bases in between. The CDR3 totals 15 residues. Germline-derived CDR1 and CDR2 are MNHEY and SMNVEV (reference sequence). As DNA, the CDR3 is TGTGCCAGCAAGGCAGGGGCAGGTAGGATGAATGAGCAGTTCTTC. The encoded protein is CASKAGAGRMNEQFF.

This chain uses TRBV28 with TRBJ2-1, with D perhaps matching TRBD1 or TRBD2 (6 bases each). CDR1 MDHEN and CDR2 SYDVKM come from the germline V gene. The CDR3 extends over 17 amino acids. The ends were cut back, 7 bases at V and 0 bases at J, with 19 bases in the middle. Written as DNA, the CDR3 is TGTGCCAGCACCGGAACAACGGGGGCCCGCTCCTACAATGAGCAGTTCTTC. Translated, it gives CASTGTTGARSYNEQFF. Together with reference TRBV28 and TRBJ2-1, the CDR3 gives the full variable domain: DVKVTQSSRYLVKRTGEKVFLECVQDMDHENMFWYRQDPGLGLRLIYFSYDVKMKEKGDIPEGYSVSREKKERFSLILESASTNQTSMYLCASTGTTGARSYNEQFFGPGTRLTVL.

This clone has just a few counts. The chain is built from TRBV2 and TRBJ1-2, with D perhaps matching TRBD1 (6 bases). CDR1 is SNHLY and CDR2 is FYNNEI in the germline V gene. This CDR3 is 13 amino acids long. V lost 5 bases, J lost 3 bases, and 10 bases lay in between. This chain's CDR3 is CASSYREDYGYTF. The CDR3 DNA is TGTGCCAGCAGTTACAGGGAGGACTATGGCTACACCTTC.

The rearrangement links TRBV12-3 or TRBV12-4 to TRBJ1-2; no definite D call. Trimming removed 2 bases at V and 2 bases at J, with 3 bases between. The CDR3 sequence is 12 residues long. As DNA, the CDR3 is TGTGCCAGCAGTTTAAACAACTATGGCTACACCTTC. Its translation is CASSLNNYGYTF.

V gene TRBV4-3 combines with J gene TRBJ1-2; TRBD1 agrees at 9 bases. V shed 4 bases, J shed 3 bases, and the junction held 9 bases outside the gene matches. The V gene's germline CDR1 is LGHNA and CDR2 YSLEER. This CDR3 has 16 amino acids. CDR3 DNA sequence: TGCGCCAGCAGCCCTGAGACGACAGGGGGAGACTATGGCTACACCTTC. It specifies CASSPETTGGDYGYTF.